These 31 T cell receptor beta chains came from one sample sequenced in a study of early T cells in non-severe SARS-CoV-2 infection. One entry per CDR3 protein results from TCRdb running MiXCR on the 5' RACE reads. The table lists roughly 50,000 distinct CDR3 sequences, over 7% of them singletons. The specimen sequenced was whole blood. The receptors originated from an adult who was a healthcare worker with PCR-confirmed SARS-CoV-2 infection or an uninfected control (not recorded which).

This clonotype was picked up a small number of times. The junction departs from the called germline gene at one end, perhaps through a read error. CDR3 nucleotides: TGTACCAGCACCTATGATAGCTCCTACAATGAGCAGTTCTTC. Amino acid sequence: CTSTYDSSYNEQFF. The rearrangement joins TRBV12-3 or TRBV12-4 to TRBJ2-1; no clear D. CDR3 length: 14 residues.

This clonotype was seen many times. The chain uses TRBV12-3 or TRBV12-4 and TRBJ2-7; weak D call: TRBD2 (6 bases). V was shortened by 2 bases and J by 3 bases, with 23 bases between the two germline ends. The CDR3 runs to 18 residues. CDR3 coding DNA: TGTGCCAGCAGTTTAACCATCCGGGAGCGGACCACGGACTACGAGCAGTACTTC. Amino acids: CASSLTIRERTTDYEQYF.

This clonotype was picked up many times. V gene TRBV6-6 combines with J gene TRBJ1-5; D may be TRBD1 (6 bases). The CDR3 extends over 14 amino acids. Germline-derived CDR1 and CDR2 are MNHNY and SVGAGI (reference sequence). Trimming stripped 6 bases from V and 5 bases from J, with 14 bases between. Here the CDR3 DNA reads TGTGCCAGCAGGTACAGGGCTTATGATCAGCCCCAGCATTTT. Translating gives CASRYRAYDQPQHF.

V and J are TRBV12-3 or TRBV12-4 and TRBJ2-1, with 9 bases aligning to TRBD1. The CDR3 is made up of 15 amino acids. V dropped 1 base and J dropped 10; count of bases not matched to a gene: 8. In nucleotides, the CDR3 is TGTGCCAGCAGTTTAGATTTGACAGGGGGGCGGGAGCAGTTCTTC. Translation gives CASSLDLTGGREQFF.

Ten or more counts support this clonotype. This chain links TRBV5-4 with TRBJ2-5; D gene uncertain. The germline V gene has CDR1 SGHNT and CDR2 YYREEE (reference sequence). The V gene lost 0 bases and the J gene lost 2 bases, with 11 bases spanning the gap. This CDR3 has 15 residues. The CDR3 DNA follows: TGTGCCAGCAGCTTGGCCGTGGCAGGACAAGAGACCCAGTACTTC. It yields the protein CASSLAVAGQETQYF.

This clonotype was detected ten times or more. This chain connects TRBV6-5 to TRBJ2-4; 9 bases are a match to TRBD1. Looked up from germline, CDR1 is MNHEY and CDR2 is SVGAGI. The V and J ends lost 6 bases and 8 bases, in that order; junction bases with no gene match: 5. The CDR3 has 13 amino acids. The CDR3 is CASRPDRGDIQYF. The CDR3 DNA follows: TGTGCCAGCAGACCAGACAGGGGGGACATTCAGTACTTC.

This clonotype was observed at least ten times. This chain uses TRBV12-3 or TRBV12-4 with TRBJ2-7, with D tentatively TRBD1 or TRBD2 (6 bases each). Trimming pared 6 bases from V and 2 bases from J, leaving 14 bases between. The CDR3 extends over 14 amino acids. The CDR3 nucleotides read TGTGCCAGCAGGCCCGGAGGGGGGACCTACGAGCAGTACTTC. Translating gives CASRPGGGTYEQYF.

This clonotype was counted between two and nine times. The chain carries TRBV12-3 or TRBV12-4 and TRBJ1-1; TRBD1 matches at 8 bases. CDR3 size: 17 residues. V shed 1 base, J shed 5 bases, and the junction held 12 bases outside the gene matches. DNA of the CDR3: TGTGCCAGCAGTTTAGAGGCAGGGGGCCACGGTGTGACTGAAGCTTTCTTT. Protein: CASSLEAGGHGVTEAFF.

The V gene is TRBV27, the J gene TRBJ2-3; D tentatively reads TRBD1 or TRBD2 (5 bases each). V was pared by 8 bases and J by 6 bases, with 15 bases between. The CDR3 loop spans 13 amino acids. Looked up from germline, CDR1 is MNHEY and CDR2 is SMNVEV (reference sequence). The CDR3 sequence: CASLTRGSDTQYF. DNA of the CDR3: TGTGCCAGCTTAACGAGGGGATCGGATACGCAGTATTTT.

A few counts support this clonotype. V gene TRBV20-1 combines with J gene TRBJ2-3, with D possibly being TRBD2 (5 bases). Germline V gene sequence: CDR1 DFQATT, CDR2 SNEGSKA (reference sequence). The V gene lost 5 bases and the J gene lost 2 bases, with 17 bases spanning the gap. CDR3 size: 15 residues. The CDR3: CSAGLGGSSTDTQYF. CDR3 sequence (DNA): TGCAGTGCTGGGCTTGGCGGGTCCTCCACAGATACGCAGTATTTT.

This clonotype was counted at least ten times. CDR3 amino acids: CASSYENTGPEAFF. The CDR3 DNA follows: TGTGCCAGCAGTTACGAAAACACAGGCCCTGAAGCTTTCTTT. This chain links TRBV6-6 with TRBJ1-1; the D gene is possibly TRBD1 (5 bases). The CDR3 extends over 14 amino acids. Trimming cost V 2 bases and J 6 bases, with 13 bases left between them. Germline V gene lookup returns CDR1 MNHNY and CDR2 SVGAGI (reference sequence).

Many counts were recorded for this clonotype. This chain connects TRBV27 to TRBJ1-2, with TRBD1 as a possible D gene (5 bases). The CDR3 spans 15 residues. V was pared by 6 bases and J by 7 bases, with 21 bases between. Germline assignment: CDR1 MNHEY and CDR2 SMNVEV (reference sequence). CDR3 residues: CASRSLGEREGGYTF. The CDR3 region has the DNA TGTGCCAGCAGGAGTTTAGGGGAGAGGGAAGGTGGCTACACCTTC.

This clonotype was counted only a few times. The rearrangement uses TRBV4-3 and TRBJ2-1; possibly TRBD1 for D (6 bases). Germline V CDR1 and CDR2: LGHNA, YSLEER. V lost 3 bases and J 6 bases, leaving 18 bases between the germline ends. The CDR3 sequence is 16 residues long. The CDR3 bases are TGCGCCAGCAGCCAGTTCCGGGGAACAGGGATCAATGAGCAGTTCTTC. Translation: CASSQFRGTGINEQFF.

This chain joins TRBV7-6 and TRBJ2-7; D is undetermined. Germline V gene lookup returns CDR1 SGHVS and CDR2 FNYEAQ. This CDR3 has 12 residues. V was clipped by 1 base and J by 6 bases, with 7 bases between them. The CDR3 DNA is TGTGCCAGCAGCTTAGTTGCCAGCGAGCAGTACTTC. Protein product: CASSLVASEQYF.

Many counts were recorded for this clonotype. The genes are TRBV12-3 or TRBV12-4 and TRBJ2-3; D possibly matches TRBD1 or TRBD2 (5 bases each). This CDR3 contains 14 residues. Trimming removed 7 bases from V and 5 bases from J, with 16 bases in between. CDR3 amino acids: CASTPRDRVDTQYF. The CDR3 nucleotides read TGTGCCAGCACCCCACGGGACCGGGTAGATACGCAGTATTTT.

The table lists this clonotype with many counts. This chain links TRBV30 with TRBJ2-7; possibly TRBD2 for D (7 bases). Trimming removed 0 bases from V and 3 bases from J, with 9 bases in between. CDR3 length: 13 amino acids. Germline loops: CDR1 GTSNPN, CDR2 SVGIG (reference sequence). Here the CDR3 reads CAWSVGGGYEQYF. CDR3 coding DNA: TGTGCCTGGAGTGTAGGGGGGGGCTACGAGCAGTACTTC.

This clonotype has ten or more counts. V usage is TRBV11-2 and J usage is TRBJ2-7; no definite D call. CDR3 length equals 13 residues. Trimming left V 3 bases short and J 6 bases short, with 12 bases between. Per germline, CDR1 SGHAT and CDR2 FQNNGV. The CDR3 coding sequence is TGTGCCAGCAGCTTTGGGGTCGGGTTCGAGCAGTACTTC. It specifies CASSFGVGFEQYF. Looking up the rest from reference TRBV11-2 and TRBJ2-7 gives the full variable domain: EAGVAQSPRYKIIEKRQSVAFWCNPISGHATLYWYQQILGQGPKLLIQFQNNGVVDDSQLPKDRFSAERLKGVDSTLKIQPAKLEDSAVYLCASSFGVGFEQYFGPGTRLTVT.

This clonotype was seen repeatedly, ten times or more. J is TRBJ2-1 and V is TRBV6-2 or TRBV6-3; D unresolved. Germline lookup yields CDR1 MNHEY and CDR2 SVGEGT. The CDR3 contains 13 residues. V was clipped by 7 bases and J by 10 bases, with 17 bases between them. The CDR3 DNA follows: TGTGCCAGCACCCCCTCCGGCGGCAGGGAGCAGTTCTTC. This sequence encodes CASTPSGGREQFF.

The sample holds many counts of this clonotype. The rearrangement joins TRBV20-1 to TRBJ1-1, with D unclear. CDR1 is DFQATT and CDR2 is SNEGSKA in the germline V gene (reference sequence). The CDR3 extends over 13 amino acids. V was shortened by 3 bases and J by 0 bases, with 8 bases between the two germline ends. This CDR3 reads CSARVPLNTEAFF. The CDR3 nucleotides are TGCAGTGCTAGGGTCCCTCTGAACACTGAAGCTTTCTTT.

The rearrangement uses TRBV2 and TRBJ1-5; D remains unclear. The CDR3 is 15 residues long. V gave up 6 bases and J gave up 2 bases, with 14 bases separating them. The V gene's germline CDR1 is SNHLY and CDR2 FYNNEI. The CDR3 loop is CASSDGPLGNQPQHF. Here the CDR3 DNA reads TGTGCCAGCAGCGATGGACCACTCGGCAATCAGCCCCAGCATTTT.

This clonotype was observed a few times. This chain connects TRBV2 to TRBJ1-6; D not certain. V was shortened by 6 bases and J by 10 bases, with 7 bases between the two germline ends. Germline CDR1 is SNHLY and CDR2 is FYNNEI. This CDR3 has 11 amino acids. As DNA, the CDR3 is TGTGCCAGCAGCGGCCCCTCACCCCTCCACTTT. It specifies CASSGPSPLHF.

Many counts were recorded for this clonotype. V usage is TRBV11-2 and J usage is TRBJ1-1; D not resolved. Trimming left V 2 bases short and J 0 bases short, with 7 bases between. The CDR3 has 14 residues. In germline, CDR1 is SGHAT, CDR2 FQNNGV. Here the CDR3 DNA reads TGTGCCAGCAGCTTATATCAACTGAACACTGAAGCTTTCTTT. It specifies CASSLYQLNTEAFF. The full variable domain, rest sourced from reference TRBV11-2 and TRBJ1-1, is EAGVAQSPRYKIIEKRQSVAFWCNPISGHATLYWYQQILGQGPKLLIQFQNNGVVDDSQLPKDRFSAERLKGVDSTLKIQPAKLEDSAVYLCASSLYQLNTEAFFGQGTRLTVV.

This clonotype was recorded many times. The chain combines TRBV12-3 or TRBV12-4 with TRBJ2-5; 8 bases match TRBD1. The CDR3 runs to 13 residues. The ends lost 6 bases at V and 2 bases at J; junction bases unmatched: 2. The CDR3 here is CASRTGAQETQYF. The CDR3 region has the DNA TGTGCCAGCAGGACAGGGGCACAAGAGACCCAGTACTTC.

This clonotype was seen repeatedly, ten times or more. The chain combines TRBV6-1 with TRBJ1-2; D unresolved. Deletions cut 5 bases from V and 0 bases from J, with 13 bases between. The CDR3 length is 15 residues. Germline V gene data show CDR1 as MNHNS and CDR2 as SASEGT. This CDR3 reads CASSPTAFTNYGYTF. The CDR3, as DNA: TGTGCCAGCAGTCCCACAGCTTTTACTAACTATGGCTACACCTTC.

The sample holds many counts of this clonotype. The chain joins TRBV7-8 to TRBJ1-2, with TRBD1 matching 9 bases. Germline V CDR1 and CDR2: SGHVS, FQNEAQ. The CDR3 covers 16 residues. V trimming: 5 bases; J trimming: 0 bases; junction bases outside the gene matches: 7. CDR3 bases: TGTGCCAGCAGCCCTAGCGGGACAGGGCCTAACTATGGCTACACCTTC. This codes for CASSPSGTGPNYGYTF.

To note about this clonotype: A much larger clone sits a single nucleotide away, making a read error possible. The chain couples TRBV18 to TRBJ2-3; a weak D match, TRBD2 (6 bases). The V gene's germline CDR1 is KGHSH and CDR2 LQKENI. This CDR3 contains 16 residues. CDR3 in DNA: TGTGTCAGCTCACCCGCCGGGACTGAGAGGCATGGTACGCAGTATTTT. Translated, it gives CVSSPAGTERHGTQYF.

In its sample, this clonotype was seen a few times. The chain is built from TRBV24-1 and TRBJ2-1; 9 bases are shared with TRBD1. The V gene end was trimmed by 3 bases and the J gene end by 5 bases; junction bases not matched to a gene: 10. The CDR3 spans 17 residues. Germline V gene data show CDR1 as KGHDR and CDR2 as SFDVKD. The CDR3, as DNA: TGTGCCACCAGTGATGAGCCCGGACAGGGGACCAACAATGAGCAGTTCTTC. Protein product: CATSDEPGQGTNNEQFF.

This clonotype was seen a handful of times. A read error is possible here, since a much larger clone lies one base away. This chain joins TRBV20-1 and TRBJ2-7; no firm D call. The CDR3 is 12 amino acids. V was cut by 0 bases and J by 5 bases, with 8 bases left in between. Per germline, CDR1 DFQATT and CDR2 SNEGSKA (reference sequence). CDR3 in amino acids: CSAREAYNEQYF. CDR3 DNA sequence: TGCAGTGCTAGAGAAGCGTACAACGAGCAGTACTTC.

This clonotype was observed many times. This chain joins TRBV9 and TRBJ2-1; TRBD2 matches 7 bases. Germline CDR1 reads SGDLS; CDR2 reads YYNGEE. Trimming removed 4 bases from V and 7 bases from J; junction bases left unmatched: 2. The CDR3 covers 12 residues. CDR3 bases: TGTGCCAGCAGCTTGGGACTAAATGAGCAGTTCTTC. Protein sequence: CASSLGLNEQFF.

This clonotype was seen a few times. The gene calls are TRBV9 and TRBJ2-7, with D possibly being TRBD1 (7 bases). CDR1 is SGDLS, CDR2 YYNGEE, per germline. V shed 3 bases and J shed 6 bases, with 13 bases lying between them. This CDR3 contains 13 residues. The CDR3 sequence is CASSGRAGGEQYF. Written as DNA, the CDR3 is TGTGCCAGCAGCGGGAGGGCAGGGGGCGAGCAGTACTTC.

This clonotype was seen many times. The V and J genes are TRBV5-1 and TRBJ1-6; D gene unclear. Looked up from germline, CDR1 is SGHRS and CDR2 is YFSETQ. Trimming removed 0 bases from V and 10 bases from J, with 5 bases in between. The CDR3 has 12 amino acids. CDR3 nucleotide sequence: TGCGCCAGCAGCTTGGGCGGGTCACCCCTCCACTTT. The encoded protein is CASSLGGSPLHF.